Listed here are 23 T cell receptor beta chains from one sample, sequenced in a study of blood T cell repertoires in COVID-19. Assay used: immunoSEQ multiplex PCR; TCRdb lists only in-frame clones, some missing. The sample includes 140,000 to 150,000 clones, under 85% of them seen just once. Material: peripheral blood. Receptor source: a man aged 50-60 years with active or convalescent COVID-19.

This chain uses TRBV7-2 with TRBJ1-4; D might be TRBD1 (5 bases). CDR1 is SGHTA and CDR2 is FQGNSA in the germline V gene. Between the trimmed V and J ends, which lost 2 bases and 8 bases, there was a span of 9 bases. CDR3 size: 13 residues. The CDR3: CASSLPRGEKLFF. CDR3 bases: TGTGCCAGCAGCTTACCACGGGGGGAAAAACTGTTTTTT. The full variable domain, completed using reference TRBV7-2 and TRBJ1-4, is GAGVSQSPSNKVTEKGKDVELRCDPISGHTALYWYRQSLGQGLEFLIYFQGNSAPDKSGLPSDRFSAERTGGSVSTLTIQRTQQEDSAVYLCASSLPRGEKLFFGSGTQLSVL.

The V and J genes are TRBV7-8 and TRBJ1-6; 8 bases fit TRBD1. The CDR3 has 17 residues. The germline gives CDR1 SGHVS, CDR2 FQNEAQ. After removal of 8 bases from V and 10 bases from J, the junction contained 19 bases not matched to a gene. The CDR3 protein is CASGPRGHNRGGSPLHF. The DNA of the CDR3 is TGTGCCAGCGGCCCCAGGGGGCACAACAGGGGCGGGTCACCCCTCCACTTT. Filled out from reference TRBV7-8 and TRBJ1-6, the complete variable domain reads GAGVSQSPRYKVAKRGQDVALRCDPISGHVSLFWYQQALGQGPEFLTYFQNEAQLDKSGLPSDRFFAERPEGSVSTLKIQRTQQEDSAVYLCASGPRGHNRGGSPLHFGNGTRLTVT.

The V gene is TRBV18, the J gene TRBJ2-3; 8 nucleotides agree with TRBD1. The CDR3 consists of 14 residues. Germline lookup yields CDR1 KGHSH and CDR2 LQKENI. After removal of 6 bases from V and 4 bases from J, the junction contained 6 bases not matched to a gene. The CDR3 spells CASSPDRAADTQYF. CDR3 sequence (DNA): TGTGCCAGCTCCCCGGACAGGGCGGCAGATACGCAGTATTTT.

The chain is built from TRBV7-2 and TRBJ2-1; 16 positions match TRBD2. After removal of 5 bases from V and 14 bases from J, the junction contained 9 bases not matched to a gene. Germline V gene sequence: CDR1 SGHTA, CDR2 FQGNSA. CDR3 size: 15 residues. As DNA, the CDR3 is TGTGCCAGCAGCCCGTCGGGACTAGCGGGAGGGCGGGAGTTCTTC. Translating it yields CASSPSGLAGGREFF.

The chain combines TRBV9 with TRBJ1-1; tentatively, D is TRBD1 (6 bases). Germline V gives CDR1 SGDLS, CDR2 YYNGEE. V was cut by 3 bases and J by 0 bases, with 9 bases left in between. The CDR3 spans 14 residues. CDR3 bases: TGTGCCAGCAGCGAAGGACAGATGAACACTGAAGCTTTCTTT. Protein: CASSEGQMNTEAFF.

The CDR3, as DNA: TGTGCCAGCAGCCAAGATTCGGGACAGGGTGACTATGGCTACACCTTC. Protein sequence: CASSQDSGQGDYGYTF. The rearrangement uses TRBV4-2 and TRBJ1-2, with 9 bases identical to TRBD1. V trimming: 0 bases; J trimming: 3 bases; junction bases outside the gene matches: 5. There are 16 residues in the CDR3. Per the germline V gene, CDR1 is LGHNA and CDR2 is YNFKEQ.

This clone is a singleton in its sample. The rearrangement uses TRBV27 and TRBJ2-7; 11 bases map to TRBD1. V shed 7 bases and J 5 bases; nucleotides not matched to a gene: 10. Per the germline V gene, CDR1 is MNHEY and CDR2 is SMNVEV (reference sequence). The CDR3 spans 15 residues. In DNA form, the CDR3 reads TGTGCCAGCATTCTTTTCGGGACAGGGGGACACGAGCAGTACTTC. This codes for CASILFGTGGHEQYF.

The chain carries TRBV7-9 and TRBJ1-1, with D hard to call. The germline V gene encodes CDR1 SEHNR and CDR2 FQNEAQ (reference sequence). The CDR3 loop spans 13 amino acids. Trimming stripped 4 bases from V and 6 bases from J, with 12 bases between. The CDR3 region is CASSSSYPSEAFF. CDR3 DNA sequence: TGTGCCAGCAGCTCGAGTTATCCGTCTGAAGCTTTCTTT.

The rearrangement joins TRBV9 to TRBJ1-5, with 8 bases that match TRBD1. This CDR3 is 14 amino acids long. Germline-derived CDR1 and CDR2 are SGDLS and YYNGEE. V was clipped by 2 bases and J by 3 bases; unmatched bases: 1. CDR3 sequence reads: CASSVGQVNQPQHF. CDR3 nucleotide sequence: TGTGCCAGCAGCGTGGGACAGGTCAATCAGCCCCAGCATTTT.

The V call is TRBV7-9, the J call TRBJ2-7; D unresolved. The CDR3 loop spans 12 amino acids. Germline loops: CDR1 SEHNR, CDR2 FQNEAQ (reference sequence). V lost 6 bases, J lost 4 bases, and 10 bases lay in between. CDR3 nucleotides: TGTGCCAGCAGAAAGCACCCTTACGAGCAGTACTTC. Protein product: CASRKHPYEQYF.

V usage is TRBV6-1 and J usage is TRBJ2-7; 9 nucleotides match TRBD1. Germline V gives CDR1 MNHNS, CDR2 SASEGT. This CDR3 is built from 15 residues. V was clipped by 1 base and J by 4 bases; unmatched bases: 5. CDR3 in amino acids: CASSEGWTGAYEQYF. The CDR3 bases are TGTGCCAGCAGTGAAGGTTGGACAGGGGCATACGAGCAGTACTTC.

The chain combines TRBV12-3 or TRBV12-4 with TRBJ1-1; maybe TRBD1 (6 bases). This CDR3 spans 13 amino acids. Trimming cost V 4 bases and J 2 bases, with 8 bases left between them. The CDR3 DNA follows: TGTGCCAGCAGTTGGACAGCCAACACTGAAGCTTTCTTT. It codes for CASSWTANTEAFF.

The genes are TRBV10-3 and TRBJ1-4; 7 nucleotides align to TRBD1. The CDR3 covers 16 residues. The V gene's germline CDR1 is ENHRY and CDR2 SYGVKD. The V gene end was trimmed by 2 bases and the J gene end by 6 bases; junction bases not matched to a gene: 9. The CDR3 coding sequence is TGTGCCATCAGTGAGCGACAGGGCAGCAGTTATGAAAAACTGTTTTTT. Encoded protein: CAISERQGSSYEKLFF.

Here the CDR3 reads CSVSQEQYF. The CDR3 DNA follows: TGCAGCGTGTCCCAGGAGCAGTACTTC. The rearrangement joins TRBV29-1 to TRBJ2-7, with unresolved D. V was pared by 6 bases and J by 7 bases, with 7 bases between. The CDR3 contains 9 residues. CDR1 SQVTM and CDR2 ANQGSEA come from the germline V gene.

The CDR3 DNA reads TGTGCCAGCAGTTCTCTATCTTTTGCCATATATTTT. Its translation: CASSSLSFAIYF. The genes are TRBV28 and TRBJ1-3, with D unclear. The ends were cut back, 4 bases at V and 11 bases at J, with 12 bases in the middle. Germline V CDR1 and CDR2: MDHEN, SYDVKM. The length of the CDR3 is 12 residues. Using reference TRBV28 and TRBJ1-3 for the parts outside the CDR3, the full variable domain is DVKVTQSSRYLVKRTGEKVFLECVQDMDHENMFWYRQDPGLGLRLIYFSYDVKMKEKGDIPEGYSVSREKKERFSLILESASTNQTSMYLCASSSLSFAIYFGEGSWLTVV.

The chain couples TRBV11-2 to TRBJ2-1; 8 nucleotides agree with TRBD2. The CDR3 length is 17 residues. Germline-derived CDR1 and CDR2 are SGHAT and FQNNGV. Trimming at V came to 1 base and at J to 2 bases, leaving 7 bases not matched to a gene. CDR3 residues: CASSLGRLALAYNEQFF. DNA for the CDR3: TGTGCCAGCAGCTTAGGTAGACTAGCGCTAGCCTACAATGAGCAGTTCTTC.

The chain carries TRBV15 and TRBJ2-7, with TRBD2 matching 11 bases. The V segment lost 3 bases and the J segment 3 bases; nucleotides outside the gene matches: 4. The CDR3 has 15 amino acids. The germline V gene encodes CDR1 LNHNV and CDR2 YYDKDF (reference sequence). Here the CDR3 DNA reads TGTGCCACCAGCAGTAGCCTAGCGGGAGGCTACGAGCAGTACTTC. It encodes CATSSSLAGGYEQYF. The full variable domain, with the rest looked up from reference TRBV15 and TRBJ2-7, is DAMVIQNPRYQVTQFGKPVTLSCSQTLNHNVMYWYQQKSSQAPKLLFHYYDKDFNNEADTPDNFQSRRPNTSFCFLDIRSPGLGDTAMYLCATSSSLAGGYEQYFGPGTRLTVT.

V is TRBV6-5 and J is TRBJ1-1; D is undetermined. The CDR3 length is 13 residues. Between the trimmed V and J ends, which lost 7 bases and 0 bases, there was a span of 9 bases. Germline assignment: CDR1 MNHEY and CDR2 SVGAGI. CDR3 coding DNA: TGTGCCAGCATGAGGGTTGTGAACACTGAAGCTTTCTTT. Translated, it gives CASMRVVNTEAFF.

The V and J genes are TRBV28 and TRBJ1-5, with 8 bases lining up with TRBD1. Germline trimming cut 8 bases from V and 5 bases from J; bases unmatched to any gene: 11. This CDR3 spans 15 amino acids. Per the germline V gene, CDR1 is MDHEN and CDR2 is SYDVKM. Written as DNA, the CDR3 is TGTGCCAGCGGGTACACAGGGGGGAGGGATCAGCCCCAGCATTTT. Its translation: CASGYTGGRDQPQHF. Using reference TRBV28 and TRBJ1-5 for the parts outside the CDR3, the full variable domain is DVKVTQSSRYLVKRTGEKVFLECVQDMDHENMFWYRQDPGLGLRLIYFSYDVKMKEKGDIPEGYSVSREKKERFSLILESASTNQTSMYLCASGYTGGRDQPQHFGDGTRLSIL.

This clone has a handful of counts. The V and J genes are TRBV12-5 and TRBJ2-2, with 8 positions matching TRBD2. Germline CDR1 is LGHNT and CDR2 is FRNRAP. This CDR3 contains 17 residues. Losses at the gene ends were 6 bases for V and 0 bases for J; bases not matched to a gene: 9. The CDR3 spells CASGGHLAGTNTGELFF. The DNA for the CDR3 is TGTGCTAGTGGCGGACATTTAGCGGGAACGAACACCGGGGAGCTGTTTTTT.

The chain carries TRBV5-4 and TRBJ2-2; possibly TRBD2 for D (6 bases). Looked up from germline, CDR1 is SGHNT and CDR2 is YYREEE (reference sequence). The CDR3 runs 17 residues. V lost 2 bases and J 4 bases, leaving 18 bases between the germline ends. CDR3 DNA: TGTGCCAGCAGCTTTTCTTGGGAGGCAGGAGCCACCGGGGAGCTGTTTTTT. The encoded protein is CASSFSWEAGATGELFF. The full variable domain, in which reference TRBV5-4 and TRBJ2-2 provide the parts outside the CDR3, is ETGVTQSPTHLIKTRGQQVTLRCSSQSGHNTVSWYQQALGQGPQFIFQYYREEENGRGNFPPRFSGLQFPNYSSELNVNALELDDSALYLCASSFSWEAGATGELFFGEGSRLTVL.

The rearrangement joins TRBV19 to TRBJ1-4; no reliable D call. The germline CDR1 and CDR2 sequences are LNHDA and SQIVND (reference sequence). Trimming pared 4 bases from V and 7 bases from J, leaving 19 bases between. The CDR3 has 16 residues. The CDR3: CASSTPRPTQSEKLFF. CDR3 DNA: TGTGCCAGTAGTACACCTAGACCGACGCAGAGTGAAAAACTGTTTTTT.

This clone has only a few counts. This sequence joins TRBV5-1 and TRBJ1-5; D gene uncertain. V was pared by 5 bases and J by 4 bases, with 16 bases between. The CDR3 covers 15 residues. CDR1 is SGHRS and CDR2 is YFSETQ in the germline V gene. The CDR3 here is CASREGSSENQPQHF. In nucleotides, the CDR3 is TGCGCCAGCAGGGAGGGTTCTAGTGAGAATCAGCCCCAGCATTTT.